This entry features one T cell receptor beta chain sequence. This entry belongs to a study of blood T cell repertoires in COVID-19. Across the whole study: COVID-19 samples, acute and convalescent, were from the United States, Italy and Spain.

Between the trimmed V and J ends, which lost 1 base and 6 bases, there was a span of 15 bases. Germline CDR1 and CDR2: MNHEY and SVGAGI. This CDR3 has 15 amino acids. Clones were read by immunoSEQ multiplex PCR, and TCRdb kept only the in-frame ones, dropping some. The sample has around 450,000 clones, about nine tenths seen once. This TCR derives from a woman between 18 and 30 years old who had recovered from COVID-19. The sequenced sample was PBMCs or T cells enriched from blood (not recorded which). The J gene is TRBJ2-5, the V gene TRBV6-5, with a possible D match to TRBD2 (6 bases). CDR3 bases: TGTGCCAGCAGTTACTTTCGGGGGTCTTCGCAGACCCAGTACTTC. Translated, it gives CASSYFRGSSQTQYF.